This T cell receptor (beta chain) was identified in a study of identical twins. Per germline, CDR1 SGHRS and CDR2 YFSETQ. The length of the CDR3 is 15 residues. Trimming at V came to 5 bases and at J to 1 base, leaving 5 bases not matched to a gene. Each CDR3 protein is one row after TCRdb ran MiXCR on the 5' RACE reads. This table has some 760,000 distinct CDR3 sequences, 15% to 20% appearing once. This same sample was also taken into another study, of T cells expressing NK-cell markers. This second study says: More than 5 donors showed dominant NKG2C+ clonotypes comprising roughly 1.0-7.0% of their CD8+ T cells.

Sequencing input: PBMCs. This rearrangement joins TRBV5-1 to TRBJ2-2; 7 bases are shared with TRBD2. The origin of this receptor is a woman in her late teens or twenties in good health. The CDR3 nucleotides read TGCGCCAGCAGGGCCCTAGCGGAGAACACCGGGGAGCTGTTTTTT. This codes for CASRALAENTGELFF.